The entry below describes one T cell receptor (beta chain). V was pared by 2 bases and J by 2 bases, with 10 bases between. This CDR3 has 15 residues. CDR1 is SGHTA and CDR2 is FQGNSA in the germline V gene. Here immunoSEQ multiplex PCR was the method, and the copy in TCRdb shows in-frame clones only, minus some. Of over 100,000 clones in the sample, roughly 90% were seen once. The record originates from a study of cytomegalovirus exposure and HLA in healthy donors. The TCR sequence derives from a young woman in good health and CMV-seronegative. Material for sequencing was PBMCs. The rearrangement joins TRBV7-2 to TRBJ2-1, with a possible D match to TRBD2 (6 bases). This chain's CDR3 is CASSLSTSTYNEQFF. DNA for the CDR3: TGTGCCAGCAGCTTATCGACTAGTACCTACAATGAGCAGTTCTTC.